This T cell receptor (beta chain) was recorded in a study of shared clonotypes between healthy human individuals. A note on this clone: Its matching antigen is unknown.

The V gene end was trimmed by 5 bases and the J gene end by 7 bases; junction bases not matched to a gene: 7. CDR1 and CDR2 from the germline V gene are SGDLS and YYNGEE. This CDR3 is built from 14 residues. Broader study findings: Around 5% of naive CD4 clonotypes were common to several donors. The represented genetic and exposure-history diversity was limited by the small number of donors. Clonotype sharing among donors was thought likely to change with sequencing depth.

Profiling relied on immunoSEQ multiplex PCR, and the TCRdb table lists in-frame clones only, not all of them. The data contain 2 million to 2.5 million clones, approximately 93% of them singletons. The receptor's source is a man between 18 and 35 years old in good health. Some clones in this sample may be carry-over from other donors' samples. The specimen sequenced was naive CD4+ T cells from PBMCs. Subset defined: CD45RA+ positively selected. This chain connects TRBV9 to TRBJ2-7, with 12 bases matching TRBD2. This CDR3 is CASRKTSGSGEQYF. CDR3 DNA sequence: TGTGCCAGCAGAAAGACTAGCGGGAGTGGGGAGCAGTACTTC.